The 19 T cell receptor beta chains below were found in one sample sequenced in a study of CD8 T cells in ankylosing spondylitis. General study findings and limits: Ankylosing spondylitis blood seemed to carry a telltale TCR beta motif made of roughly eight highly homologous variants.

Their antigens are not known. TCRdb re-called the 5' RACE reads through MiXCR, storing one row per CDR3 protein. The sample carries about 210,000 distinct CDR3 sequences, 7.3% recorded once. Sample: blood, either unsorted or a sorted T cell fraction (not recorded which). All receptors come from a male donor with ankylosing spondylitis.

This clonotype has ten or more counts. The chain employs TRBV6-2 or TRBV6-3 and TRBJ2-1; D unclear. The CDR3 totals 13 residues. V was pared by 2 bases and J by 8 bases, with 10 bases between. Germline-derived CDR1 and CDR2 are MNHEY and SVGEGT. The chain's CDR3 is CASSYPSVHEQFF. CDR3 coding DNA: TGTGCCAGCAGTTACCCATCAGTCCATGAGCAGTTCTTC.

This clonotype was counted at least ten times. V and J are TRBV11-2 and TRBJ1-2; D perhaps matches TRBD1 (5 bases). The CDR3 sequence is 13 residues long. Trimming left V 0 bases short and J 4 bases short, with 6 bases between. Germline V gene sequence: CDR1 SGHAT, CDR2 FQNNGV. CDR3 in amino acids: CASSLEGGYGYTF. Here the CDR3 DNA reads TGTGCCAGCAGCTTAGAGGGGGGCTATGGCTACACCTTC.

This clonotype was seen at least ten times. The chain recombines TRBV5-6 with TRBJ2-7; 11 bases are a match to TRBD1. CDR1 and CDR2 from the germline V gene are SGHDT and YYEEEE. Unmatched junction bases numbered 3, after V lost 2 bases and J lost 5 bases. This CDR3 contains 14 residues. CDR3 residues: CASSFGTGGNEQYF. CDR3 DNA: TGTGCCAGCAGCTTCGGGACAGGGGGAAACGAGCAGTACTTC.

This clonotype was seen a few times. The V and J genes are TRBV6-1 and TRBJ1-1; 8 bases are shared with TRBD1. Trimming cost V 7 bases and J 4 bases; bases outside gene matches: 8. This CDR3 has 14 amino acids. Germline V gene sequence: CDR1 MNHNS, CDR2 SASEGT. CDR3 bases: TGTGCCAGCATTGATCGACAGGGGTCCACTGAAGCTTTCTTT. Its protein is CASIDRQGSTEAFF.

The chain recombines TRBV24-1 with TRBJ2-3, with 14 bases that match TRBD2. Germline CDR1 is KGHDR and CDR2 is SFDVKD. This CDR3 is 15 amino acids long. V gave up 4 bases and J gave up 9 bases; unmatched junction bases: 5. In DNA form, the CDR3 reads TGTGCCACCAGTGACCTCAGGACTAGCGGGAGGACGCAGTATTTT. Translation gives CATSDLRTSGRTQYF.

This clonotype was observed many times. The rearrangement links TRBV20-1 to TRBJ2-7; 10 bases agree with TRBD2. The J segment lost 4 bases and the V segment lost 6 bases, leaving 9 bases of the junction unmatched. The CDR3 has 14 amino acids. Germline loops: CDR1 DFQATT, CDR2 SNEGSKA (reference sequence). The CDR3 DNA reads TGCAGTGCGACACCGGGACTAGCGTTTTACGAGCAGTACTTC. Its protein product is CSATPGLAFYEQYF.

This clonotype showed up just a few times. The V and J genes are TRBV20-1 and TRBJ2-7, with D possibly TRBD2 on 6 matching bases. From germline, CDR1 is DFQATT and CDR2 SNEGSKA (reference sequence). The V and J ends lost 4 bases and 2 bases respectively, with 15 bases between them. The CDR3 extends over 14 amino acids. The CDR3 region has the DNA TGCAGTGCTACGACTAGTGGAGCGACCTACGAGCAGTACTTC. Its protein product is CSATTSGATYEQYF.

There are many counts of this clonotype. This sequence joins TRBV25-1 and TRBJ1-2; D unclear. Germline CDR1 is MGHDK and CDR2 is SYGVNS. The CDR3 totals 13 residues. V lost 2 bases to trimming and J lost 6 bases, with 10 bases between them. CDR3 region: CASSEGGIDGYTF. The CDR3, as DNA: TGTGCCAGCAGTGAAGGAGGGATTGATGGCTACACCTTC.

This clonotype was detected ten times or more. The chain has TRBV28 and TRBJ2-7; the match to TRBD2 covers 11 bases. The CDR3 length is 15 residues. In germline, CDR1 is MDHEN, CDR2 SYDVKM. With 6 bases clipped from V and 4 bases from J, the junction kept 8 bases outside the gene matches. The CDR3: CASRAGLAVFYEQYF. The CDR3 DNA is TGTGCCAGCAGGGCGGGACTAGCGGTTTTTTACGAGCAGTACTTC.

This clonotype was observed many times. The rearrangement links TRBV4-3 to TRBJ2-2; TRBD2 matches at 14 bases. The J segment lost 6 bases and the V segment lost 1 base, leaving 7 bases of the junction unmatched. This CDR3 region has 18 residues. CDR1 is LGHNA and CDR2 is YSLEER in the germline V gene. The CDR3 sequence: CASSQAGLAGEIAGELFF. CDR3 nucleotide sequence: TGCGCCAGCAGCCAAGCGGGACTAGCGGGAGAAATCGCCGGGGAGCTGTTTTTT.

This chain joins TRBV7-6 and TRBJ2-4; weak D call: TRBD1 (5 bases). The V gene's germline CDR1 is SGHVS and CDR2 FNYEAQ. The CDR3 covers 14 residues. The V gene lost 4 bases and the J gene lost 1 base, with 8 bases spanning the gap. CDR3 in amino acids: CASSSRDAKNIQYF. CDR3 DNA sequence: TGTGCCAGCAGCTCCAGGGATGCCAAAAACATTCAGTACTTC.

This clonotype appeared many times. CDR3 nucleotide sequence: TGTGCCAGCAGGAACAGGGGGCGGAATGAGCAGTTCTTC. Translated, it gives CASRNRGRNEQFF. The chain links TRBV12-3 or TRBV12-4 to TRBJ2-1, with 9 positions matching TRBD1. The V gene end was trimmed by 6 bases and the J gene end by 7 bases; junction bases not matched to a gene: 4. The CDR3 consists of 13 residues.

Ten or more counts support this clonotype. The rearrangement uses TRBV9 and TRBJ1-6; TRBD1 might be the D (6 bases). Germline lookup yields CDR1 SGDLS and CDR2 YYNGEE. Trimming stripped 0 bases from V and 10 bases from J, with 11 bases between. The CDR3 has 14 residues. Here the CDR3 reads CASSVAGGLSPLHF. CDR3 DNA sequence: TGTGCCAGCAGCGTAGCGGGGGGCCTCTCACCCCTCCACTTT.

At least ten counts were recorded for this clonotype. The chain combines TRBV6-2 or TRBV6-3 with TRBJ1-5; no definite D call. Between the trimmed V and J ends, which lost 3 bases and 6 bases, there was a span of 9 bases. In germline, CDR1 is MNHEY, CDR2 SVGEGT. The CDR3 runs to 13 residues. The DNA of the CDR3 is TGTGCCAGCAGTTATAGAGGGTCTCAGCCCCAGCATTTT. It specifies CASSYRGSQPQHF.

In DNA form, the CDR3 reads TGTGCCAGCCTGGAGGCGGGGCGCTCCTACGAGCAGTACTTC. Encoded protein: CASLEAGRSYEQYF. The rearrangement joins TRBV6-2 or TRBV6-3 to TRBJ2-7; D may be TRBD2 (6 bases). The germline V gene has CDR1 MNHEY and CDR2 SVGEGT. The CDR3 extends over 14 amino acids. The V and J ends lost 8 bases and 0 bases respectively, with 14 bases between them.

This clonotype was counted at least ten times. V gene TRBV4-1 combines with J gene TRBJ2-7; 9 bases are shared with TRBD1. The CDR3 contains 15 residues. J was trimmed by 3 bases and V by 6 bases; bases with no gene match: 9. CDR1 and CDR2 from the germline V gene are MGHRA and YSYEKL. CDR3 sequence reads: CASSLGQGRLYEQYF. In DNA form, the CDR3 reads TGCGCCAGCAGTTTAGGACAGGGGCGTCTCTACGAGCAGTACTTC.

The table lists this clonotype with many counts. This chain uses TRBV20-1 with TRBJ1-1; D not resolved. Trimming took 5 bases from V and 1 from J, leaving 11 bases between them. Looked up from germline, CDR1 is DFQATT and CDR2 is SNEGSKA (reference sequence). The CDR3 consists of 13 residues. The CDR3 DNA is TGCAGTGCTGAGGGCCGAACGAACACTGAAGCTTTCTTT. Translating gives CSAEGRTNTEAFF.

This clonotype showed up many times. For the CDR3, the DNA is TGTGCCAGCCGCGGCCCGCCAAATGAAAAACTGTTTTTT. As protein: CASRGPPNEKLFF. The rearrangement uses TRBV7-9 and TRBJ1-4, with D hard to call. The V gene's germline CDR1 is SEHNR and CDR2 FQNEAQ (reference sequence). Trimming left V 8 bases short and J 5 bases short, with 12 bases between. The CDR3 has 13 amino acids.

This clonotype occurred once. This may arise from a read error, as a much more abundant clone is one base away. The J gene is TRBJ2-3, the V gene TRBV11-2, with D possibly being TRBD1 (6 bases). Per the germline V gene, CDR1 is SGHAT and CDR2 is FQNNGV. This CDR3 comprises 16 residues. Trimming left V 6 bases short and J 2 bases short, with 18 bases between. The CDR3 DNA reads as TGTGCCAGCAGATTCGTCCGGGACAAAAACACAGATACGCAGTATTTT. Protein product: CASRFVRDKNTDTQYF.